Shown below are 25 T cell receptor beta chains from a single sample sequenced in a study of CD8 T cells in ankylosing spondylitis. Study outcomes and limitations: In ankylosing spondylitis blood, a motif of seven or eight highly homologous TCR beta variants appeared characteristic.

Each CDR3 protein is one row after TCRdb ran MiXCR on the 5' RACE reads. The sample includes about 220,000 distinct CDR3 sequences, about 18% of them seen just once. These receptors have no identified antigens. The specimen sequenced was blood, either unsorted or a sorted T cell fraction (not recorded which). These receptors were obtained from a male donor with ankylosing spondylitis.

The J gene is TRBJ2-1, the V gene TRBV2, with 8 positions matching TRBD2. Germline V CDR1 and CDR2: SNHLY, FYNNEI. The J segment lost 4 bases and the V segment lost 6 bases, leaving 8 bases of the junction unmatched. The CDR3 has 15 residues. The CDR3 nucleotides read TGTGCCAGCAGAGAGACTAGCGCGTTGTACAATGAGCAGTTCTTC. As protein: CASRETSALYNEQFF.

This rearrangement joins TRBV6-1 to TRBJ2-7; D possibly corresponds to TRBD1 (5 bases). Germline V lookup: CDR1 MNHNS, CDR2 SASEGT. The CDR3 has 14 residues. Trimming pared 5 bases from V and 1 base from J, leaving 12 bases between. CDR3 in amino acids: CASSPDIFSYEQYF. The CDR3 region has the DNA TGTGCCAGCAGTCCGGACATTTTTTCCTACGAGCAGTACTTC.

V gene TRBV3-1 combines with J gene TRBJ2-5; D is ambiguous. V was clipped by 1 base and J by 5 bases, with 17 bases between them. Germline assignment: CDR1 LGHDT and CDR2 YNNKEL (reference sequence). CDR3 length: 16 residues. In DNA, the CDR3 is TGTGCCAGCAGCCAAGTAGTTCCCACCCCTTTGGAGACCCAGTACTTC. It encodes CASSQVVPTPLETQYF.

The chain combines TRBV7-9 with TRBJ2-7; TRBD1 aligns across 9 bases. This CDR3 contains 15 residues. Germline CDR1 and CDR2: SEHNR and FQNEAQ (reference sequence). The J segment lost 4 bases and the V segment lost 5 bases, leaving 9 bases of the junction unmatched. As DNA, the CDR3 is TGTGCCAGCAGCCAACCCGGGACAGGGAAGTACGAGCAGTACTTC. This codes for CASSQPGTGKYEQYF.

A few counts support this clonotype. The chain recombines TRBV19 with TRBJ2-1, with D tentatively TRBD1 (6 bases). The V end was cut by 10 bases, the J end by 3 bases, with 10 bases between. This CDR3 comprises 12 residues. Germline V CDR1 and CDR2: LNHDA, SQIVND (reference sequence). DNA for the CDR3: TGTGCCACAACGGACAGCTACAATGAGCAGTTCTTC. This encodes CATTDSYNEQFF.

This clonotype has just a few counts. The chain is built from TRBV10-3 and TRBJ2-7; D unresolved. Trimming took off 3 bases at V and 4 bases at J, with 10 bases between the two ends. Germline V gives CDR1 ENHRY, CDR2 SYGVKD. This CDR3 spans 13 amino acids. CDR3 loop: CAISDGHRYEQYF. The CDR3 region has the DNA TGTGCCATCAGTGACGGCCACAGATACGAGCAGTACTTC.

This clonotype came up a few times. The J gene is TRBJ2-7, the V gene TRBV6-5, with D perhaps given as TRBD1 or TRBD2 (6 bases each). The CDR3 is 15 residues long. Germline V CDR1 and CDR2: MNHEY, SVGAGI. With 0 bases removed from V and 3 bases from J, the gap between germline ends came to 12 bases. In DNA form, the CDR3 reads TGTGCCAGCAGTTACTCCGGGGGCGACGTCTACGAGCAGTACTTC. This gives the protein CASSYSGGDVYEQYF.

CDR3 sequence (DNA): TGTGCCAGCAGTGCAACCGCGGCGGGGGATCAGCCCCAGCATTTT. Translating gives CASSATAAGDQPQHF. The chain uses TRBV12-3 or TRBV12-4 and TRBJ1-5; a possible D gene is TRBD1 (5 bases). The CDR3 is 15 residues long. V was shortened by 5 bases and J by 5 bases, with 16 bases between the two germline ends.

Here the CDR3 DNA reads TGCAGTGCTAGGGCCGACGTCGGTCCAAGCAATCAGCCCCAGCATTTT. It is translated as CSARADVGPSNQPQHF. The chain couples TRBV20-1 to TRBJ1-5; D gene unclear. This CDR3 has 16 residues. V shed 3 bases and J shed 1 base, with 16 bases lying between them. Per the germline V gene, CDR1 is DFQATT and CDR2 is SNEGSKA (reference sequence).

This clonotype has just a few counts. V usage is TRBV5-1 and J usage is TRBJ2-5; tentative D call: TRBD1 (6 bases). Germline CDR1 and CDR2: SGHRS and YFSETQ. V lost 3 bases and J lost 9, with 18 bases in between. The CDR3 covers 14 residues. The CDR3: CASSWDTGQGSQYF. The CDR3, as DNA: TGCGCCAGCAGCTGGGACACCGGGCAGGGGTCCCAGTACTTC.

This sequence joins TRBV7-9 and TRBJ1-6; D gene unclear. The CDR3 sequence is 16 residues long. Germline V gene sequence: CDR1 SEHNR, CDR2 FQNEAQ (reference sequence). V lost 2 bases to trimming and J lost 7 bases, with 15 bases between them. The CDR3 DNA reads TGTGCCAGCAGCTTAATAGACCGCCCAAGGAATTCACCCCTCCACTTT. Amino acid sequence: CASSLIDRPRNSPLHF.

The gene calls are TRBV13 and TRBJ2-7; 10 bases fit TRBD2. Germline V gene lookup returns CDR1 PRHDT and CDR2 FYEKMQ (reference sequence). The junction had 5 bases not matched to a gene; V was cut back by 6 bases and J by 0 bases. The CDR3 is 15 amino acids. CDR3 sequence reads: CASRSLAGRSYEQYF. CDR3 sequence (DNA): TGTGCCAGCAGATCACTAGCGGGACGCTCCTACGAGCAGTACTTC.

The chain combines TRBV9 with TRBJ2-3; the D call may be TRBD1 or TRBD2 (6 bases each). The CDR3 runs 18 residues. The germline gives CDR1 SGDLS, CDR2 YYNGEE. V was cut by 3 bases and J by 2 bases, with 22 bases left in between. The CDR3 DNA reads as TGTGCCAGCAGCGGAGGGGCGGTCGGGGGCACACACACAGATACGCAGTATTTT. Translation gives CASSGGAVGGTHTDTQYF.

The chain carries TRBV4-2 and TRBJ1-1, with 10 bases fitting TRBD1. Germline lookup yields CDR1 LGHNA and CDR2 YNFKEQ. This CDR3 is 19 amino acids long. V was clipped by 0 bases and J by 0 bases; unmatched bases: 10. The DNA of the CDR3 is TGTGCCAGCAGCCAAGATCGGGGGACAGGGGAGTTCATGAACACTGAAGCTTTCTTT. As protein: CASSQDRGTGEFMNTEAFF.

This clonotype was counted a few times. The CDR3 sequence is CASSLATGGASTDTQYF. In DNA form, the CDR3 reads TGTGCCAGCAGCTTAGCTACAGGGGGCGCTAGCACAGATACGCAGTATTTT. The V gene is TRBV7-9, the J gene TRBJ2-3; TRBD1 aligns across 9 bases. This CDR3 has 17 amino acids. Germline V gives CDR1 SEHNR, CDR2 FQNEAQ (reference sequence). The ends lost 0 bases at V and 0 bases at J; junction bases unmatched: 4.

The CDR3 is CASSQDFDQPQHF. CDR3 nucleotides: TGCGCCAGCAGCCAAGATTTCGATCAGCCCCAGCATTTT. The V call is TRBV4-3, the J call TRBJ1-5; the D is unclear. Trimming removed 0 bases from V and 5 bases from J, with 5 bases in between. The length of the CDR3 is 13 residues. Per germline, CDR1 LGHNA and CDR2 YSLEER.

The CDR3 loop is CSARDRDVEQYF. The CDR3 coding sequence is TGCAGCGCCAGGGACAGGGACGTCGAGCAGTACTTC. The J gene is TRBJ2-7, the V gene TRBV29-1; TRBD1 matches 9 bases. The CDR3 has 12 residues. The junction had 7 bases not matched to a gene; V was cut back by 7 bases and J by 6 bases. Germline loops: CDR1 SQVTM, CDR2 ANQGSEA.

The gene calls are TRBV20-1 and TRBJ1-1; D might be TRBD1 (6 bases). From germline, CDR1 is DFQATT and CDR2 SNEGSKA (reference sequence). Trimming took 2 bases from V and 4 from J, leaving 14 bases between them. The CDR3 sequence is 14 residues long. CDR3 protein: CSARPLTGPTEAFF. Here the CDR3 DNA reads TGCAGTGCTAGACCACTCACAGGGCCCACTGAAGCTTTCTTT.

This clonotype was picked up a small number of times. The V gene is TRBV7-6, the J gene TRBJ2-7; TRBD2 matches at 7 bases. The V gene's germline CDR1 is SGHVS and CDR2 FNYEAQ. The CDR3 is 13 residues long. Losses at the gene ends were 8 bases for V and 3 bases for J; bases not matched to a gene: 7. CDR3 nucleotide sequence: TGTGCCAGCGGGAGCGGGGCCCTCTACGAGCAGTACTTC. This sequence encodes CASGSGALYEQYF.

This clonotype was picked up a small number of times. V usage is TRBV7-6 and J usage is TRBJ2-7; 9 bases map to TRBD1. Germline V gene lookup returns CDR1 SGHVS and CDR2 FNYEAQ. This CDR3 is built from 15 residues. Trimming took 8 bases from V and 3 from J; bases not matched to a gene: 11. CDR3 bases: TGTGCCAGCTTAGGTTCGGGACAGGGTGGCTACGAGCAGTACTTC. It is translated as CASLGSGQGGYEQYF.

The sample holds a few counts of this clonotype. The CDR3 loop is CASRQGGGTGELFF. CDR3 nucleotides: TGTGCCAGCAGACAGGGGGGTGGCACCGGGGAGCTGTTTTTT. The rearrangement joins TRBV6-1 to TRBJ2-2; 8 bases map to TRBD1. CDR1 and CDR2 from the germline V gene are MNHNS and SASEGT. The junction had 4 bases not matched to a gene; V was cut back by 6 bases and J by 4 bases. The CDR3 covers 14 residues.

The chain employs TRBV6-4 and TRBJ2-1, with TRBD2 matching over 8 bases. CDR1 MRHNA and CDR2 SNTAGT come from the germline V gene. Trimming cost V 5 bases and J 6 bases; bases outside gene matches: 6. The length of the CDR3 is 14 residues. In DNA form, the CDR3 reads TGTGCCAGCAGTCTTTTAGCGGGGTTCAATGAGCAGTTCTTC. Residues: CASSLLAGFNEQFF.

This clonotype was seen a handful of times. The chain uses TRBV28 and TRBJ2-3, with 9 bases aligning to TRBD1. V lost 4 bases and J lost 3; bases outside the gene matches: 5. Per germline, CDR1 MDHEN and CDR2 SYDVKM. The CDR3 extends over 15 amino acids. CDR3 in amino acids: CASSSTGTGTDTQYF. In DNA form, the CDR3 reads TGTGCCAGCAGTTCCACCGGGACAGGGACAGATACGCAGTATTTT.

The V gene is TRBV12-3 or TRBV12-4, the J gene TRBJ1-1; a weak D match, TRBD1 (6 bases). The V gene lost 5 bases and the J gene lost 4 bases, with 14 bases spanning the gap. The CDR3 runs 14 residues. The CDR3 DNA sequence: TGTGCCAGCAGTCCATACAGGGTGCCCACTGAAGCTTTCTTT. This codes for CASSPYRVPTEAFF.

This clonotype was observed a few times. CDR3 DNA sequence: TGTGCCAGCAGTTTTACAGGTTCCCTGACCACAGATACGCAGTATTTT. Protein product: CASSFTGSLTTDTQYF. The chain carries TRBV27 and TRBJ2-3, with D possibly matching TRBD1 (5 bases). The CDR3 sequence is 16 residues long. Trimming left V 3 bases short and J 2 bases short, with 15 bases between. Germline CDR1 reads MNHEY; CDR2 reads SMNVEV (reference sequence).